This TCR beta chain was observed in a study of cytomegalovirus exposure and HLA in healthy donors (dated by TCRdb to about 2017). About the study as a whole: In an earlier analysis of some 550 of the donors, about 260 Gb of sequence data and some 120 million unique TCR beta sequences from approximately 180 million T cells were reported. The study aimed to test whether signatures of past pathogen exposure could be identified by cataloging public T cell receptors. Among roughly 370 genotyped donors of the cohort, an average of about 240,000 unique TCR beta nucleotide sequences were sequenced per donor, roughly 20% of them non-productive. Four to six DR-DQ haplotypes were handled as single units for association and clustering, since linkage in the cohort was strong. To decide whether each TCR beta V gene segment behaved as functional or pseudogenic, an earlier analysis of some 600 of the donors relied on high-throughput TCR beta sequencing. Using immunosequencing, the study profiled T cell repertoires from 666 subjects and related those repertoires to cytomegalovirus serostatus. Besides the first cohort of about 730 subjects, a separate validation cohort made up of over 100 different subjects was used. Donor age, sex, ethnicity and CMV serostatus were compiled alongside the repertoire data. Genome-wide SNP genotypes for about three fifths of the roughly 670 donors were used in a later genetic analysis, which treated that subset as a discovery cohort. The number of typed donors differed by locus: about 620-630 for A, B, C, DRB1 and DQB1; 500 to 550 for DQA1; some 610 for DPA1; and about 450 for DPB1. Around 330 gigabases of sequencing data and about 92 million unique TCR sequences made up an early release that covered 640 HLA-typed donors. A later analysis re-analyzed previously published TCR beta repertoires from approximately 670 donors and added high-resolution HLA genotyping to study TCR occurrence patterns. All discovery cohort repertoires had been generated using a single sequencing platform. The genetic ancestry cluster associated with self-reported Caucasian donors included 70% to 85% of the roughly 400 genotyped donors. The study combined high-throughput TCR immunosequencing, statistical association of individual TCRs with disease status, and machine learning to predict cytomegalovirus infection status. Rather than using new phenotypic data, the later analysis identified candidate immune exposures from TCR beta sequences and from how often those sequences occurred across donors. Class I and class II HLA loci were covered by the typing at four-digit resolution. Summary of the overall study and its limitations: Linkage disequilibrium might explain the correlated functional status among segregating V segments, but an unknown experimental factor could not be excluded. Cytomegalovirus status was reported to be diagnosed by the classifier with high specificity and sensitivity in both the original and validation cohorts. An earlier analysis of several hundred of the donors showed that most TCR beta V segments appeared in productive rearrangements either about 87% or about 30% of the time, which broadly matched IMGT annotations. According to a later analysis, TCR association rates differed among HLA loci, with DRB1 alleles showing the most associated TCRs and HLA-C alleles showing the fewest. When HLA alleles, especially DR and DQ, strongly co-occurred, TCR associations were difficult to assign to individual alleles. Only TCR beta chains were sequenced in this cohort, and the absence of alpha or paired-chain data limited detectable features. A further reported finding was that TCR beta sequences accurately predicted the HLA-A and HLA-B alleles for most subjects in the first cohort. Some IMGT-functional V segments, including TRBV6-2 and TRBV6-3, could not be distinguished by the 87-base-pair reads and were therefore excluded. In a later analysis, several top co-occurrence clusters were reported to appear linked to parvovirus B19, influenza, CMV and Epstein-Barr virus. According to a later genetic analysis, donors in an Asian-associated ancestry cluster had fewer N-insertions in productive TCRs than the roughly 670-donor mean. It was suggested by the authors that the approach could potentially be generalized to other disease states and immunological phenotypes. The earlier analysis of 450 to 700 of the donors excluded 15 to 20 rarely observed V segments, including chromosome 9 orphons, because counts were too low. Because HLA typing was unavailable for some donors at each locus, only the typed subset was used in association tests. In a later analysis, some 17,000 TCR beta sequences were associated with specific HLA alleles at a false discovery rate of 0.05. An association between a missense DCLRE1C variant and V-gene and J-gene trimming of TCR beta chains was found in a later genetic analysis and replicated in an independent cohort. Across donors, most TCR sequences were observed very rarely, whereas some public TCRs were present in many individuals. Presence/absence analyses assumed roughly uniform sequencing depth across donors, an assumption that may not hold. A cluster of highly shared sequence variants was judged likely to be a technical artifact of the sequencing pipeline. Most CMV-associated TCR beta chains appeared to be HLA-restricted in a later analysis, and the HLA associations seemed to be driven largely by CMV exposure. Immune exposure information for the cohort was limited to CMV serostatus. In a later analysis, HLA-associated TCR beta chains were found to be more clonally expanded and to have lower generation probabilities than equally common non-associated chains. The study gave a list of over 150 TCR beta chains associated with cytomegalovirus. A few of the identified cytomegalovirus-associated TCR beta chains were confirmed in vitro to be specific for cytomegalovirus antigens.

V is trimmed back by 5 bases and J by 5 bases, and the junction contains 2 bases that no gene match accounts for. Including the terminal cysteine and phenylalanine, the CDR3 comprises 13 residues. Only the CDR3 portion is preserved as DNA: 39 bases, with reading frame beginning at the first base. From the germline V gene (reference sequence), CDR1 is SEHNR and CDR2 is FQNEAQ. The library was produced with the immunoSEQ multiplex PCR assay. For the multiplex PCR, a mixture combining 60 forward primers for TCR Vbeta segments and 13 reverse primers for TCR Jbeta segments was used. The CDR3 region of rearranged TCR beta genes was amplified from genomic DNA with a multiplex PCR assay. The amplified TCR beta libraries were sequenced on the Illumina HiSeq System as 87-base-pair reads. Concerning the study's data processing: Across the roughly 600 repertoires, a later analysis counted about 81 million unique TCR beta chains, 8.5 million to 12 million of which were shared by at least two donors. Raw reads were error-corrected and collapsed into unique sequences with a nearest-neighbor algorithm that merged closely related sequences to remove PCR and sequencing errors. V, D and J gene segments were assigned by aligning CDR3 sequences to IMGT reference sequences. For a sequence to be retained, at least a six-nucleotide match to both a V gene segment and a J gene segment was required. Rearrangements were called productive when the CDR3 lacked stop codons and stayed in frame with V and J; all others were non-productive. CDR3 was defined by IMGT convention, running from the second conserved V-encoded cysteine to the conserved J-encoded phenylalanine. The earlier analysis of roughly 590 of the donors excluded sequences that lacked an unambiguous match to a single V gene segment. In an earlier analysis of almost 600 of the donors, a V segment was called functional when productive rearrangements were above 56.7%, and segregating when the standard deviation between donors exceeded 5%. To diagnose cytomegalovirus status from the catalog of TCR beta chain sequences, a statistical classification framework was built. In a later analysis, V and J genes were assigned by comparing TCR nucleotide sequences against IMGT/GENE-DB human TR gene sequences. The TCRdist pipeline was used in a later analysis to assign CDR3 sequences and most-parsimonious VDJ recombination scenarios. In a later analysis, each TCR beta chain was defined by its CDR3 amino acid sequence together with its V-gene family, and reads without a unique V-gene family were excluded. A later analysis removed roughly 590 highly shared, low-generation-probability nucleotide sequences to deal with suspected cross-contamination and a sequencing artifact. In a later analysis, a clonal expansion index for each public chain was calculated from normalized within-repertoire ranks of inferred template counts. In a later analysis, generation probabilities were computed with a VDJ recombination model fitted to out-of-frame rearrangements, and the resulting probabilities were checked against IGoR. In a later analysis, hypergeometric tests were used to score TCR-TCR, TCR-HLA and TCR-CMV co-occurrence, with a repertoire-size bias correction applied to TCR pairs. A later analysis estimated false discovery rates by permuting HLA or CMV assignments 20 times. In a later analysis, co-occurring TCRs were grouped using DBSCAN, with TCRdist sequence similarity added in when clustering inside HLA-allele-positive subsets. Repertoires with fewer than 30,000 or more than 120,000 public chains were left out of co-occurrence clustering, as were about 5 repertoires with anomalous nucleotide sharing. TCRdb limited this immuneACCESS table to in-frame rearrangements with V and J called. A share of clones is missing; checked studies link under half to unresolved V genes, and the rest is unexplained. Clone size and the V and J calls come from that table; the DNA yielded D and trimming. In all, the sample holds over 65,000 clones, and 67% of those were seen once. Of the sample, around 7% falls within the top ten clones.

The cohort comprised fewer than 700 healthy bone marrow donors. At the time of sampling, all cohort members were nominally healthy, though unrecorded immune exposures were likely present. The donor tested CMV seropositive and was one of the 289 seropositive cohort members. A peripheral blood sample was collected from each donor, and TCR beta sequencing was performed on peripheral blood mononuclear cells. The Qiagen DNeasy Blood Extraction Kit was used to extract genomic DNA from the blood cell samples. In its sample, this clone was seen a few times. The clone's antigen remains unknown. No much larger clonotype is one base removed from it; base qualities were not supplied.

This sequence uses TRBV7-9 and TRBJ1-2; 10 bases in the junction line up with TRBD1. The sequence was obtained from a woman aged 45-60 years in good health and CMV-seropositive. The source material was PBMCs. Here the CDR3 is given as CASSLGQGYGYTF. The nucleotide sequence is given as TGTGCCAGCAGCCTGGGACAGGGGTATGGCTACACCTTC. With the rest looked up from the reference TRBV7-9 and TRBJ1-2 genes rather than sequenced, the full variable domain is DTGVSQNPRHKITKRGQNVTFRCDPISEHNRLYWYRQTLGQGPEFLTYFQNEAQLEKSRLLSDRFSAERPKGSFSTLEIQRTEQGDSAMYLCASSLGQGYGYTFGSGTRLTVV.